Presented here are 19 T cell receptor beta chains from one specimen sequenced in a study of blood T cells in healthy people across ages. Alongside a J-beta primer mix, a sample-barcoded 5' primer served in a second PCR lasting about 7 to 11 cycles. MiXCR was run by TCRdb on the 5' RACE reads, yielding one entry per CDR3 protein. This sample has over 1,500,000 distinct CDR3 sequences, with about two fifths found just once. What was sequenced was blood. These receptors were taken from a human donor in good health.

CDR3 loop: CSARVGMDSPEAFF. CDR3 DNA sequence: TGCAGCGCCCGGGTCGGGATGGACAGCCCTGAAGCTTTCTTT. V gene TRBV29-1 combines with J gene TRBJ1-1; TRBD1 is a possible D gene (6 bases). The germline V gene encodes CDR1 SQVTM and CDR2 ANQGSEA. The CDR3 covers 14 residues. V dropped 7 bases and J dropped 6 bases, with 21 bases sitting between them.

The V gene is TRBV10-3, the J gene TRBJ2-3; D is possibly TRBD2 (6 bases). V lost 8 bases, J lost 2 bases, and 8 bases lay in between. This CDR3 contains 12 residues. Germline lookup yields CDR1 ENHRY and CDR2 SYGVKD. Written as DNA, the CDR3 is TGTGCCATCGCGGGGAACACAGATACGCAGTATTTT. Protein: CAIAGNTDTQYF.

The CDR3 region has the DNA TGCGCCAGCAGCCAAGAGACAGGGCCGAAAGGCTACACCTTC. Its protein is CASSQETGPKGYTF. V usage is TRBV4-3 and J usage is TRBJ1-2; 7 nucleotides line up with TRBD1. With V trimmed by 0 bases and J by 8 bases, 6 bases remained unmatched. The germline gives CDR1 LGHNA, CDR2 YSLEER. There are 14 residues in the CDR3.

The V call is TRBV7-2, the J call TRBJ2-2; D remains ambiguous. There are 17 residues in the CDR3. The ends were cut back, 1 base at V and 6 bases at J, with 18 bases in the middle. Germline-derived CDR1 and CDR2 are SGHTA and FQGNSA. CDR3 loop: CASSLDGASSWAGELFF. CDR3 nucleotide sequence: TGTGCCAGCAGCTTAGACGGCGCCAGTTCGTGGGCCGGGGAGCTGTTTTTT.

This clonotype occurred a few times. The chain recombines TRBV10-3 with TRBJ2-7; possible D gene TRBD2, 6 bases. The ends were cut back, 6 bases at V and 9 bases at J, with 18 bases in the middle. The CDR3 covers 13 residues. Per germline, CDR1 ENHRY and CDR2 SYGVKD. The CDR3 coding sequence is TGTGCCATCAGGGAAAGGACGGACTATTGGCAGTACTTC. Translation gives CAIRERTDYWQYF.

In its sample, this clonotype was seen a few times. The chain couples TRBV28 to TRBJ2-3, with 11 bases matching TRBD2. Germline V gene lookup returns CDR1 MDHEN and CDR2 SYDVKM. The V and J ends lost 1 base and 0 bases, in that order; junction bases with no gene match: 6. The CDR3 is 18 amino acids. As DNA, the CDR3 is TGTGCCAGCAGTTTATACGGCCCTAGCGGGGGGAGCACAGATACGCAGTATTTT. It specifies CASSLYGPSGGSTDTQYF.

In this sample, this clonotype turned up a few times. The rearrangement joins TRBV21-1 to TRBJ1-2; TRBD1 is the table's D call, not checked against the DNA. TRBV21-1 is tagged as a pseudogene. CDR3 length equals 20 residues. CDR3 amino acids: CASSKHSEFLTGRISYGYTF. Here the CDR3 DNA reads TGTGCCAGCAGCAAACACTCTGAATTCCTCACGGGGCGCATAAGCTATGGCTACACCTTC.

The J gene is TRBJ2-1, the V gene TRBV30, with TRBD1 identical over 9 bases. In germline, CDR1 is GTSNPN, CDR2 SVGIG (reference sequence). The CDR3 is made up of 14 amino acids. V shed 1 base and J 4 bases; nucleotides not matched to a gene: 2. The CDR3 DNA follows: TGTGCCTGGAGTGACGGGACAGGGTACAATGAGCAGTTCTTC. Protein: CAWSDGTGYNEQFF.

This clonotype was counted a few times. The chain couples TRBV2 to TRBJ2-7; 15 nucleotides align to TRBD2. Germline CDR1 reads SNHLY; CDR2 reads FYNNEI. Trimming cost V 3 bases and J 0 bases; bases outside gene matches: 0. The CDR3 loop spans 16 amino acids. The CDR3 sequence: CASSEGLAGGSYEQYF. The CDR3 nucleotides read TGTGCCAGCAGTGAGGGACTAGCGGGGGGCTCCTACGAGCAGTACTTC.

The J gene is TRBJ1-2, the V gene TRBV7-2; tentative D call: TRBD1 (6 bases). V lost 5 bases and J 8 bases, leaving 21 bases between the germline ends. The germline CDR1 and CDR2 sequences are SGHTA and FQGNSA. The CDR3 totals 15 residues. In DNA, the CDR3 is TGTGCCAGCAGCCAAATCGGGACACGCTCGAGGGGCTACACCTTC. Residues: CASSQIGTRSRGYTF.

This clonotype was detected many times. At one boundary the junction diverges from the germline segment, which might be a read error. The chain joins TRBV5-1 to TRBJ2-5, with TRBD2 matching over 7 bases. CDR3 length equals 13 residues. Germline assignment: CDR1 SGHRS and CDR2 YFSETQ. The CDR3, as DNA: TGTGCCAGCAGCTTCGGGGGGTTAGAGACCCAGTACTTC. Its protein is CASSFGGLETQYF.

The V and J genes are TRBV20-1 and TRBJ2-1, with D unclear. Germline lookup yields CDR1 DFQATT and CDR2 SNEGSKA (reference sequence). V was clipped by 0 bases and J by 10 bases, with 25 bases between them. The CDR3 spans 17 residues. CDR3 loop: CSARDPRTLGNFYEQFF. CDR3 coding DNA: TGCAGTGCTAGAGATCCACGGACGTTAGGGAACTTCTACGAGCAGTTCTTC.

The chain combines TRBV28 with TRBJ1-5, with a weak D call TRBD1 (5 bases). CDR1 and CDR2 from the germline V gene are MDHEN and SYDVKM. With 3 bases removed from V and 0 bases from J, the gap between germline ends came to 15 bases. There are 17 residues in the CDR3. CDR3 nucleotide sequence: TGTGCCAGCAGTTTTCCAGGGAACGCTTATAGCAATCAGCCCCAGCATTTT. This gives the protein CASSFPGNAYSNQPQHF. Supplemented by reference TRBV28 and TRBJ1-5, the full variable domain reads DVKVTQSSRYLVKRTGEKVFLECVQDMDHENMFWYRQDPGLGLRLIYFSYDVKMKEKGDIPEGYSVSREKKERFSLILESASTNQTSMYLCASSFPGNAYSNQPQHFGDGTRLSIL.

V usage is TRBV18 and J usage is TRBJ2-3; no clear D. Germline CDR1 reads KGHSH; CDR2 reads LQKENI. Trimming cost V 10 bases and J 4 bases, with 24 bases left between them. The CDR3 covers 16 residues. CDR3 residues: CANSDGQTAYADTQYF. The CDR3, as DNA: TGTGCCAACTCGGATGGGCAGACCGCTTATGCAGATACGCAGTATTTT.

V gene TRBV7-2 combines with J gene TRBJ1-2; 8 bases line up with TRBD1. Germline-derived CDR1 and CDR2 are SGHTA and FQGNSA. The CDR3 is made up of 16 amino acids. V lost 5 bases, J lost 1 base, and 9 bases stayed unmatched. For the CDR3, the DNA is TGTGCCAGCAGCCCCTGGACAGGGACCCTTAACTATGGCTACACCTTC. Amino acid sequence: CASSPWTGTLNYGYTF.

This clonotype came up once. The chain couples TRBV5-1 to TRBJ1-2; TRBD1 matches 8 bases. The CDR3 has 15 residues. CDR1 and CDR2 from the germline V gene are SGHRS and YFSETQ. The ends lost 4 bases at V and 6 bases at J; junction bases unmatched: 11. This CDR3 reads CASSPPDRAGHGYTF. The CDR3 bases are TGCGCCAGCAGCCCTCCGGACAGGGCCGGTCATGGCTACACCTTC. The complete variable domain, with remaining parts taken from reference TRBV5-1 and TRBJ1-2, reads KAGVTQTPRYLIKTRGQQVTLSCSPISGHRSVSWYQQTPGQGLQFLFEYFSETQRNKGNFPGRFSGRQFSNSRSEMNVSTLELGDSALYLCASSPPDRAGHGYTFGSGTRLTVV.

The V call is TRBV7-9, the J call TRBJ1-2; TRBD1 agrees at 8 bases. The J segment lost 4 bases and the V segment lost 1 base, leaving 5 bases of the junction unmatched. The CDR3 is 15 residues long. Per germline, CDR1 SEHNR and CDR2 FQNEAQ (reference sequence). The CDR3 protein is CASSLGRTGTYGYTF. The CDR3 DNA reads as TGTGCCAGCAGCTTAGGCAGGACAGGGACCTATGGCTACACCTTC.

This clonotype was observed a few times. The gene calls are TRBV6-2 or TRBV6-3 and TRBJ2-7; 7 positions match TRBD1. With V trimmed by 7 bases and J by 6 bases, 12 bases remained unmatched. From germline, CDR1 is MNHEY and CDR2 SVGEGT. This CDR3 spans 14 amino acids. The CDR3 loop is CASTNRQGTREQYF. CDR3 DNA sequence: TGTGCCAGCACCAACCGACAGGGAACCCGCGAGCAGTACTTC.

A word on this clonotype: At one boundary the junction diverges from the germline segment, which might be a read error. The CDR3 DNA sequence: TGCAGTGCTAGAGTACAGGGGAACGCTGAAGCTTTCTTT. It translates to CSARVQGNAEAFF. The rearrangement uses TRBV20-1 and TRBJ1-1; TRBD1 matches 7 bases. From germline, CDR1 is DFQATT and CDR2 SNEGSKA (reference sequence). CDR3 length equals 13 residues.